These T cell receptor beta chains were read from a single sample in a study of blood T cell repertoires in COVID-19. Measured with immunoSEQ multiplex PCR; TCRdb has only the in-frame clones, and not every one. The sample holds under 55,000 clones, more than 70% seen once. What was sequenced was peripheral blood. These receptors came from a human donor in a cohort sampled during active COVID-19. The CDR3 runs from the conserved cysteine through the conserved F or W. The D gene is left open where the match is weak. A row's size may be missing; if present it is once, few, many or a size class.

clone size	D gene	V gene	J gene	CDR3 protein	CDR3 DNA
.	TRBD2	TRBV19	TRBJ2-5	CASRERTSMETQYF	TGTGCCAGTAGAGAAAGGACTAGCATGGAGACCCAGTACTTC
.	TRBD1	TRBV4-3	TRBJ2-7	CASSQDRSLGSYEQYF	TGCGCCAGCAGCCAGGACAGGTCCCTCGGCTCCTACGAGCAGTACTTC
.	TRBD1	TRBV2	TRBJ1-2	CASSNGQGRGYTF	TGTGCCAGCAGTAATGGACAGGGGCGCGGCTACACCTTC
.	.	TRBV10-1	TRBJ2-7	CASSGGDTPYEQYF	TGCGCCAGCAGCGGGGGAGATACTCCCTACGAGCAGTACTTC
.	TRBD2	TRBV9	TRBJ2-1	CASSTLAGNSYNEQFF	TGTGCCAGCAGCACCTTAGCGGGTAACTCCTACAATGAGCAGTTCTTC
.	.	TRBV24-1	TRBJ2-1	CATSVTWGRYNEQFF	TGTGCCACCAGTGTCACCTGGGGCCGATACAATGAGCAGTTCTTC
once	.	TRBV9	TRBJ1-1	CASSVWEAPNTEAFF	TGTGCCAGCAGCGTATGGGAGGCCCCGAACACTGAAGCTTTCTTT
.	TRBD1	TRBV24-1	TRBJ1-2	CATSDNSGTGRGYTF	TGTGCCACCAGTGATAACAGCGGGACAGGGCGCGGCTACACCTTC
.	TRBD1	TRBV18	TRBJ1-2	CASSQGQDYGYTF	TGTGCCAGCTCCCAGGGACAGGACTATGGCTACACCTTC
.	TRBD2	TRBV19	TRBJ2-1	CASSLTSGDYNEQFF	TGTGCCAGTAGCTTAACTAGCGGGGACTACAATGAGCAGTTCTTC
.	.	TRBV6-2/TRBV6-3	TRBJ1-1	CASSYWANTEAFF	TGTGCCAGCAGTTATTGGGCGAACACTGAAGCTTTCTTT
.	.	TRBV24-1	TRBJ1-2	CATSGGTGYGYTF	TGTGCCACCAGTGGAGGAACAGGCTATGGCTACACCTTC
.	.	TRBV27	TRBJ1-1	CASSLRIDTEAFF	TGTGCCAGCAGTCTGAGGATAGACACTGAAGCTTTCTTT
few	.	TRBV19	TRBJ1-2	CASSMNREGYTF	TGTGCCAGTAGTATGAACAGGGAAGGCTACACCTTC
.	.	TRBV7-9	TRBJ2-1	CASSPDGGGDKNEQFF	TGTGCCAGCAGCCCTGACGGTGGCGGGGATAAGAATGAGCAGTTCTTC
.	.	TRBV30	TRBJ1-2	CAWGWEPRRGYTF	TGTGCCTGGGGATGGGAGCCGCGACGAGGCTACACCTTC
.	TRBD2	TRBV5-3	TRBJ2-3	CAPPGTSGGDLVLDTQYF	TGTGCACCCCCTGGGACTAGCGGGGGGGATTTGGTTCTTGATACGCAGTATTTT
.	TRBD1	TRBV13	TRBJ1-2	CASSRRTGRYNYGYTF	TGTGCCAGCAGCAGACGGACAGGGAGGTATAACTATGGCTACACCTTC
.	.	TRBV7-6	TRBJ2-5	CASSFSWGVEETQYF	TGTGCCAGCAGCTTCAGCTGGGGGGTGGAAGAGACCCAGTACTTC
.	TRBD1	TRBV5-6	TRBJ1-4	CASSVGQGVNEKLFF	TGTGCCAGCAGCGTCGGACAGGGCGTGAATGAAAAACTGTTTTTT
.	.	TRBV11-2	TRBJ1-1	CASSLGDTEAFF	TGTGCCAGCAGCTTAGGAGACACTGAAGCTTTCTTT
.	.	TRBV29-1	TRBJ1-1	CSVRAGEVAEAFF	TGCAGCGTCCGAGCGGGCGAAGTGGCTGAAGCTTTCTTT
.	.	TRBV5-4	TRBJ2-7	CASSLGNSYEQYF	TGTGCCAGCAGCCTGGGTAACTCCTACGAGCAGTACTTC
.	TRBD2	TRBV24-1	TRBJ2-3	CATSDPRTSGDAMKQYF	TGTGCCACCAGTGATCCGCGGACTAGCGGGGACGCAATGAAGCAGTATTTT
.	.	TRBV30	TRBJ1-3	CAWTNSGNTIYF	TGTGCCTGGACAAACTCTGGAAACACCATATATTTT
.	.	TRBV19	TRBJ2-7	CASSIPPQGRRQPKYYEQYF	TGTGCCAGTAGTATCCCCCCCCAGGGGCGACGACAACCTAAATACTACGAGCAGTACTTC
few	TRBD1	TRBV5-4	TRBJ2-2	CASSLARGQQWVNTGELFF	TGTGCCAGCAGCTTGGCTCGGGGACAGCAGTGGGTAAACACCGGGGAGCTGTTTTTT
.	TRBD1	TRBV4-1	TRBJ1-1	CASSQDRGRIEAFF	TGCGCCAGCAGCCAAGACAGGGGGCGCATTGAAGCTTTCTTT
.	TRBD2	TRBV3-1/TRBV3-2	TRBJ2-1	CASSQTGGAGNEQFF	TGTGCCAGCAGCCAAACCGGGGGGGCCGGTAATGAGCAGTTCTTC